This T cell receptor beta chain was found in a study of blood T cells in healthy people across ages (dated by TCRdb to about 2015). Background for the entire study: Template switching captured roughly one uniquely barcoded TCR beta cDNA molecule per two T cells in model experiments. The donors were split into four age groups: young (average 16 years), middle-aged (around 40), aged (roughly 68) and long-lived (over 75). The study measured age-related changes in TCR beta repertoire diversity using deep sequencing normalized with unique cDNA molecular identifiers. Using the same blood draw, the study looked at two additional independent replicas of 1 million unique cDNA reads for two donors, one aged 18 to 30 and the other aged 80 or older. Study-wide conclusions, independent of this receptor: Observed TCR beta diversity correlated strongly with the percentage of naive T cells measured by flow cytometry. Compared with the aged group, the long-lived group had more naive CD4+ T cells, fewer expanded clones and increased TCR diversity, a pattern suggesting age selection. Since profiling was done on bulk unsorted PBMCs, naive and antigen-experienced compartments could not be conclusively compared. Estimates of total diversity from one million sequenced T cells were regarded as lower bounds and underestimates. Observed TCR beta diversity per million T cells fell roughly linearly with age, and a significant reduction was already apparent by age about 36. The CMV infection status of donors was not known, potentially confounding age-related changes in expanded clonotypes.

Donors were approximately 42 systemically healthy Caucasian individuals from Russia aged about 6 to 100 years. Each donor gave 8 to 10 milliliters of peripheral blood, drawn into EDTA-treated Vacutainer tubes. Ficoll-Paque density-gradient centrifugation was used to isolate PBMCs, with at least 7 million per sample. Trizol reagent was used to extract total RNA from the PBMCs, yielding at least 6 micrograms per sample. For every donor, flow cytometry on a PBMC aliquot measured the percentage of naive CD45RAhigh/CD27high T cells. In regard to this clonotype: Its cognate antigen has yet to be identified. No base-level quality is on record; no much larger clone is a single base apart.

From V the trimming removes 5 bases and from J it removes 2 bases, while the gene matches leave 13 bases of the junction unaccounted for. The CDR3 sequence holds 17 residues, the cysteine and phenylalanine included. Of all the DNA, just the CDR3 is kept, 51 bases in frame from base 1. Reading the germline V gene gives CDR1 MNHEY and CDR2 SVGEGT. Preparation of the library involved 5' RACE. Instrument on record: Illumina HiSeq 2500. The second PCR ran for about 7 to 11 cycles and used a J-beta primer mix along with a sample-barcoded 5' primer. A template-switch 5' adaptor carrying 12 random nucleotides introduced a unique molecular identifier onto each TCR beta cDNA molecule. Each sample yielded at least 3 million CDR3-containing paired-end reads. First-strand cDNA was synthesized from all RNA with the Mint cDNA synthesis kit, primed by a TRBC-specific oligonucleotide. Following uracil-DNA glycosylase treatment, a first 18-cycle PCR with universal primers M1SS and BC2_uni_R was performed on all cDNA. Per the original workflow: For normalization, 1 million high-quality reads, each with a distinct molecular identifier, were randomly selected from each sample. Reads sharing molecular identifiers were discarded rather than binned into consensus sequences. MiTCR, run with a Q25 quality threshold and the strictest error-elimination algorithm, handled CDR3 identification, clonotype clustering and error correction. A nonparametric unseen species model with Euler transformation was used to estimate a lower bound on total TCR beta diversity. The public sequencing data were trimmed at Q25 with fastp and processed into clonotypes with MiXCR by TCRdb, which kept only in-frame beta chains. Each entry merges the rows of one CDR3 protein and shows their most common DNA and genes. The authors' filters were not applied to this entry. The table for this sample lists 450,000 to 650,000 distinct CDR3 sequences; approximately 25% of them were counted only once. The ten top clones hold around 10% of the sample.

The data also belong to a second study, concerning T cells of mothers and their children. As that second study puts it: The donors were nine systemically healthy Caucasian individuals, made up of three mothers and their six children. cDNA synthesis consumed the entire amount of extracted RNA, loaded at around 1.5 ug RNA in each 15 ul reaction. Sample barcodes and 2-4 random nucleotides were added via the M1S primer in the second PCR. Each mother yielded over 10 million TCR beta CDR3 reads and each child some 3 million reads. Thymic selection shapes the output of TCR recombination in a similar way in related and unrelated pairs, and inherited differences have a minor effect. Related mother-child pairs always showed normalized repertoire overlap that was slightly higher than in unrelated mother-child pairs, though the difference was never significant. With a sensitivity of approximately 100 clones per million clonotypes, no persistent microchimeric T cell clones were detected. In the study, deep NGS was used to compare the TCR beta repertoires of mothers and children, and features distinguishing related mother-child pairs from unrelated individuals were sought. Mothers averaged about 37 +/- 4 years of age and children averaged roughly 11 +/- 4 years. Libraries were sequenced on Illumina HiSeq 2000 with 100+100 nt paired-end reads after adapter ligation with NEBNext reagents. To prevent cross-contamination, the mother and child libraries were prepared one month apart and sequenced in separate runs. Between roughly 500,000 and 2,100,000 distinct TCR beta clonotypes were identified per donor. Naive TCR beta clonotypes were estimated from low-frequency clonotypes matched to each donor's FACS-determined naive share, without sorting.

This TCR was recovered from a boy aged 5-17 years in good health. Rearrangement joined TRBV6-2 or TRBV6-3 to TRBJ2-7; 9 bases in the middle match TRBD2. Sequencing was done on a sample of blood. The DNA reads TGTGCCAGCAGTCCCCTCAGGGCTAGCGGGGACCCCTACGAGCAGTACTTC. The translation is CASSPLRASGDPYEQYF.